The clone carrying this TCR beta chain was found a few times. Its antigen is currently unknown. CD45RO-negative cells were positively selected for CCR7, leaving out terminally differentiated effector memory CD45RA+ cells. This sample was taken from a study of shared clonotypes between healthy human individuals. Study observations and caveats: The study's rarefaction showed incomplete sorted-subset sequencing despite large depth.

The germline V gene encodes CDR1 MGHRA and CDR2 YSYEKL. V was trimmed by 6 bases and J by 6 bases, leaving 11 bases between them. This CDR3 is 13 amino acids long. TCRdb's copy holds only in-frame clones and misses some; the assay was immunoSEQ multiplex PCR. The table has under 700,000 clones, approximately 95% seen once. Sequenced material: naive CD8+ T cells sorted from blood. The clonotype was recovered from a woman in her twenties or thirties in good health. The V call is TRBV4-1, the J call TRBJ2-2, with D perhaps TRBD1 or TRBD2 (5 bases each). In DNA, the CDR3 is TGCGCCAGCAGTGAGAGGGACCCCGGGGAGCTGTTTTTT. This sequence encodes CASSERDPGELFF.